The rows below give T cell receptor beta chains drawn from one sample of a study of blood T cell repertoires in COVID-19. This table comes from immunoSEQ multiplex PCR, and its TCRdb copy is limited to in-frame clones, with some not included. This sample has roughly 99,000 clones, with around 90% found just once. The specimen sequenced was peripheral blood. These receptors all come from a woman in her 30s with acute or convalescent COVID-19. Each CDR3 is given with its conserved first and last residue. Each record gives: D gene, J gene, clone size, V gene, CDR3 DNA, CDR3 protein. The D gene is left open where the match is weak. Clone size is stated in some rows and not others, as once, few, many or a class when expanded.

-,TRBJ1-2,-,TRBV24-1,TGTGCCACCAGTCTCAGTGCTAACTATGGCTACACCTTC,CATSLSANYGYTF
-,TRBJ1-4,-,TRBV7-2,TGTGCCAGCAGCTACCTAGGACAGAATGAAAAACTGTTTTTT,CASSYLGQNEKLFF
TRBD2,TRBJ2-5,once,TRBV5-4,TGTGCCAGCAGCTCAGTAGCGGGGGGGCGAGGAGAGACCCAGTACTTC,CASSSVAGGRGETQYF
TRBD2,TRBJ2-2,-,TRBV3-1/TRBV3-2,TGTGCCAGCGAGGGACTAGCAAAGACCGGGGAGCTGTTTTTT,CASEGLAKTGELFF
TRBD1,TRBJ1-6,-,TRBV2,TGTGCCAGCAGTAGACAGGGTGGTGGAGATTCACCCCTCCACTTT,CASSRQGGGDSPLHF
TRBD1,TRBJ1-2,-,TRBV6-2/TRBV6-3,TGTGCCAGCAGTAGTTTACGAGCCGGGACAGGGAACTATGGCTACACCTTC,CASSSLRAGTGNYGYTF
-,TRBJ1-2,-,TRBV21-1,TGTGCCAGCAGCAAGGGGGGACGGATCTATGGCTACACCTTC,CASSKGGRIYGYTF
-,TRBJ1-2,once,TRBV19,TGTGCCAGTATGCCAGGGACATACAACTATGGCTACACCTTC,CASMPGTYNYGYTF
TRBD2,TRBJ2-3,-,TRBV19,TGTGCCAGTAGGGGACTAGCGGGGAACACAGATACGCAGTATTTT,CASRGLAGNTDTQYF
TRBD1,TRBJ1-1,-,TRBV9,TGTGCCAGCAGCCCCCGACAGGGGGTAATTAACACTGAAGCTTTCTTT,CASSPRQGVINTEAFF
TRBD2,TRBJ2-1,-,TRBV7-8,TGTGCCAGCAGCCAGGGACTAGCGGGAGGTGAGCAGTTCTTC,CASSQGLAGGEQFF
TRBD2,TRBJ2-7,-,TRBV10-3,TGTGCCATCAGACTGGAGGCGGGAGTCTACGAGCAGTACTTC,CAIRLEAGVYEQYF
-,TRBJ1-4,medium-sized,TRBV3-1/TRBV3-2,TGTGCCAGTCACAGTAGGACTAATGAAAAACTGTTTTTT,CASHSRTNEKLFF
-,TRBJ1-2,-,TRBV28,TGTGCCAGCAGTCCAAACTGGGTAGGGAGCTATGGCTACACCTTC,CASSPNWVGSYGYTF
TRBD1,TRBJ2-1,-,TRBV6-2/TRBV6-3,TGTGCCAGCAGTTTACAGGGGGCAAATGAGCAGTTCTTC,CASSLQGANEQFF
-,TRBJ2-7,once,TRBV20-1,TGCAGTGCTAGAATTGCCAGCGAGCAGTACTTC,CSARIASEQYF
-,TRBJ2-1,-,TRBV29-1,TGCAGCGCCAGCGGCTCCTACAATGAGCAGTTCTTC,CSASGSYNEQFF
TRBD1,TRBJ1-1,many,TRBV19,TGTGCCAGTAGTGTGAACAGGGGCATGAACACTGAAGCTTTCTTT,CASSVNRGMNTEAFF
TRBD1,TRBJ2-5,-,TRBV11-2,TGTGCCAGCAGCGCAAACAGGGGGCGCGGGGAGACCCAGTACTTC,CASSANRGRGETQYF
-,TRBJ2-7,-,TRBV25-1,TGTGCCAGCAGTGAATTTAACAGAGCCTACGAGCAGTACTTC,CASSEFNRAYEQYF
-,TRBJ2-3,-,TRBV11-3,TGTGCCAGCAGCCCCTCGGCGGGGACAGATACGCAGTATTTT,CASSPSAGTDTQYF
TRBD2,TRBJ2-1,once,TRBV2,TGTGCCAGCAGGGAAAGACTAGCGCGAGACTCCTACAATGAGCAGTTCTTC,CASRERLARDSYNEQFF
TRBD2,TRBJ2-2,few,TRBV4-1,TGCGCCAGCAGCCAAGATCCTAGCGGGACCGGGGAGCTGTTTTTT,CASSQDPSGTGELFF
-,TRBJ1-3,once,TRBV4-1,TGCGCCAGCAGCCAAGACCCCGGGACATCTGGAAACACCATATATTTT,CASSQDPGTSGNTIYF
-,TRBJ1-2,-,TRBV9,TGTGCCAGCAGCCCGTCGAACAGGGTATTGGATGGCTACACCTTC,CASSPSNRVLDGYTF
-,TRBJ2-2,-,TRBV11-2,TGTGCCAGCAGCTTAGTCAGGGGAACCGGGGAGCTGTTTTTT,CASSLVRGTGELFF
TRBD2,TRBJ2-2,once,TRBV7-2,TGTGCCAGCAGCTTAACCTTAGCGGGGGTGGGGAACACCGGGGAGCTGTTTTTT,CASSLTLAGVGNTGELFF
TRBD1,TRBJ1-4,-,TRBV7-9,TGTGCCAGCAGCCCGAGGACAGGGCCGATTGAAAAACTGTTTTTT,CASSPRTGPIEKLFF
-,TRBJ2-7,-,TRBV5-6,TGTGCCAGCAGCGACCGGGACACCCTTCTGGAGCAGTACTTC,CASSDRDTLLEQYF
-,TRBJ1-3,-,TRBV4-3,TGCGCCAGCAGCCAAGATTATAAGGGGAGGGCTGGAAACACCATATATTTT,CASSQDYKGRAGNTIYF
-,TRBJ2-7,-,TRBV5-4,TGTGCCAGCAGCTTGGAGGGAGTTTCGGCGCAGTACTTC,CASSLEGVSAQYF
-,TRBJ2-1,-,TRBV18,TGTGCCAGCTCACCAAACCGAGGGGGGGACAATGAGCAGTTCTTC,CASSPNRGGDNEQFF
TRBD1,TRBJ2-7,-,TRBV7-9,TGTGCCAGCAGCTTCGGGACAGGGATTTCCTACGAGCAGTACTTC,CASSFGTGISYEQYF
TRBD2,TRBJ2-1,-,TRBV5-4,TGTGCCAGCCAGGAGGGCGGGAGTATGGGTGAGCAGTTCTTC,CASQEGGSMGEQFF
-,TRBJ2-1,-,TRBV11-2,TGTGCCAGCAGCTTAGGACAGATATACAATGAGCAGTTCTTC,CASSLGQIYNEQFF
-,TRBJ1-1,few,TRBV19,TGTGCCAGTAGTATCTCTAGAGAAGCTTTCTTT,CASSISREAFF
TRBD2,TRBJ2-3,-,TRBV9,TGTGCCAGCAGCGTCGGGGGGTCCCCCGGCACAGATACGCAGTATTTT,CASSVGGSPGTDTQYF
TRBD2,TRBJ2-1,-,TRBV11-3,TGTGCCAGCAGTGAAGGGACTAGCGGGGGACCCGTTGGTATCTTC,CASSEGTSGGPVGIF
TRBD2,TRBJ2-3,-,TRBV5-1,TGCGCCAGCAGCCGGGGGACTAGCGGGGGACCCACAGATACGCAGTATTTT,CASSRGTSGGPTDTQYF
TRBD2,TRBJ2-3,-,TRBV6-2/TRBV6-3,TGTGCCAGCAGTTACTCGAGTTCTCTCACTAGCGGTAGCACAGATACGCAGTATTTT,CASSYSSSLTSGSTDTQYF
TRBD2,TRBJ2-2,-,TRBV11-2,TGTGCCAGCACCCACTCGGTCGCGGGGGCGAACACCGGGGAGCTGTTTTTT,CASTHSVAGANTGELFF
TRBD1,TRBJ2-7,few,TRBV5-4,TGTGCCAGCAGATCAGGACAGGACTACGAGCAGTACTTC,CASRSGQDYEQYF
-,TRBJ1-1,-,TRBV14,TGTGCCAGCAGCCAAGTTCGGTTGAGGAAAACTGAAGCTTTCTTT,CASSQVRLRKTEAFF
TRBD1,TRBJ1-5,-,TRBV4-1,TGCGCCAGCAGCCAACGGGCAGGGGGCAACAGCAATCAGCCCCAGCATTTT,CASSQRAGGNSNQPQHF
-,TRBJ2-7,-,TRBV4-2,TGTGCCAGCAGCCAAGATAGCTACGCAGGGTCATACGAGCAGTACTTC,CASSQDSYAGSYEQYF
-,TRBJ1-6,-,TRBV27,TGTGCCAGCAGTAGAGGGGAGGCGGGTTCACCCCTCCACTTT,CASSRGEAGSPLHF
TRBD2,TRBJ2-1,-,TRBV6-4,TGTGCCAGCAGTGAAGAGACTAGCGGGGGGGCCGGTGAGCAGTTCTTC,CASSEETSGGAGEQFF
TRBD1,TRBJ1-2,-,TRBV30,TGTGCCTGGAGTGTAACAGGGGATGGCTACACCTTC,CAWSVTGDGYTF
TRBD1,TRBJ2-3,few,TRBV6-2/TRBV6-3,TGTGCCAGCAGTTACCTTTCGGGACAGAGCTACACAGATACGCAGTATTTT,CASSYLSGQSYTDTQYF
-,TRBJ1-6,-,TRBV28,TGTGCCAGCAGTACCCCGTCAGGGCCCTATAATTCACCCCTCCACTTT,CASSTPSGPYNSPLHF
TRBD1,TRBJ1-2,-,TRBV5-6,TGTGCCAGCAGCCTGGACAGGGGAAGTGGTGGCTACACCTTC,CASSLDRGSGGYTF
-,TRBJ2-2,-,TRBV18,TGTGCCAGCTCATACGACAGAACCGGGGAGCTGTTTTTT,CASSYDRTGELFF
-,TRBJ1-1,-,TRBV2,TGTGCCAGCAGACCGGACAGGAACACTGAAGCTTTCTTT,CASRPDRNTEAFF
TRBD1,TRBJ1-5,-,TRBV30,TGTGCCTGGGGACAGGGAAGTAATCAGCCCCAGCATTTT,CAWGQGSNQPQHF
-,TRBJ1-1,-,TRBV9,TGTGCCAGCAGCACGCGACAGACAATGAACACTGAAGCTTTCTTT,CASSTRQTMNTEAFF
TRBD2,TRBJ2-1,-,TRBV7-2,TGTGCCAGCAGCCCGGAGATTAGCGGGGGACCTTACAATGAGCAGTTCTTC,CASSPEISGGPYNEQFF
TRBD2,TRBJ2-5,-,TRBV9,TGTGCCAGCAGCCCAGGACTAGCGGGGGGGCTTATCCAAGAGACCCAGTACTTC,CASSPGLAGGLIQETQYF
-,TRBJ2-7,-,TRBV10-2,TGCGCCAGCAGGGGTGAATCGGAGAGCCTACGATACGAGCAGTACTTC,CASRGESESLRYEQYF
-,TRBJ1-1,-,TRBV28,TGTGCCAGCAGAAGGTGGGGGGGGACTGAAGCTTTCTTT,CASRRWGGTEAFF